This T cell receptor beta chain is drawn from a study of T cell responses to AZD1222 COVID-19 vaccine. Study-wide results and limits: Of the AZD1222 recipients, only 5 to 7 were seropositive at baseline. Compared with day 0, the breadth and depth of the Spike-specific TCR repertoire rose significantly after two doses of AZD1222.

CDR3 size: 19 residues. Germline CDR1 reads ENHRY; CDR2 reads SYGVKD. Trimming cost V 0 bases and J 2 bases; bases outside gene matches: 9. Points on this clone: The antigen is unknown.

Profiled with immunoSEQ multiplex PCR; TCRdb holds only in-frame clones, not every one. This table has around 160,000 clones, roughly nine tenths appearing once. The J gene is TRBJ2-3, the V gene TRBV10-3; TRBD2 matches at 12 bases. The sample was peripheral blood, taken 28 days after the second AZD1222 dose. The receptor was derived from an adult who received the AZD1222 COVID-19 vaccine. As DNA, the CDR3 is TGTGCCATCAGTGAGTCCACCGGGACTAGCGGGTTCGACACAGATACGCAGTATTTT. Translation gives CAISESTGTSGFDTDTQYF.